Listed below are T cell receptor beta chains from one sample, sequenced in a study of shared clonotypes between healthy human individuals. Assay used: immunoSEQ multiplex PCR; TCRdb lists only in-frame clones, some missing. This table has roughly 650,000 clones, approximately 96% appearing once. Specimen: naive CD8+ T cells sorted from blood. These receptors all come from a young woman in good health. The CDR3 runs from the conserved cysteine through the conserved F or W. The order of the fields is D gene, J gene, clone size, V gene, CDR3 length, CDR3 protein, CDR3 DNA. A D gene is named only where the DNA matches it firmly. Clone size is shown for a subset of rows, as once, few, many or a class of expanded clone.

D: NA
J: TRBJ2-7
size: once
V: TRBV27
length: 13
CDR3: CASSFGKSYEQYF
DNA: TGTGCCAGCAGTTTCGGTAAGAGCTACGAGCAGTACTTC

D: NA
J: TRBJ2-7
size: NA
V: TRBV5-4
length: 13
CDR3: CASSLTGTYEQYF
DNA: TGTGCCAGCAGCTTGACTGGGACCTACGAGCAGTACTTC

D: NA
J: TRBJ2-7
size: NA
V: TRBV28
length: 14
CDR3: CASTPGEYSYEQYF
DNA: TGTGCCAGCACCCCAGGGGAATACTCCTACGAGCAGTACTTC

D: NA
J: TRBJ2-5
size: NA
V: TRBV7-9
length: 17
CDR3: CASSLARGRGLQETQYF
DNA: TGTGCCAGCAGCTTAGCGAGGGGCAGGGGTCTGCAAGAGACCCAGTACTTC

D: NA
J: TRBJ2-6
size: NA
V: TRBV9
length: 16
CDR3: CASSPRSYSGANVLTF
DNA: TGTGCCAGCAGCCCCCGATCCTACTCTGGGGCCAACGTCCTGACTTTC

D: TRBD2
J: TRBJ2-1
size: NA
V: TRBV7-9
length: 14
CDR3: CASSGTSGSYEQFF
DNA: TGTGCCAGCAGCGGGACTAGCGGGAGTTATGAGCAGTTCTTC

D: TRBD1
J: TRBJ1-5
size: NA
V: TRBV2
length: 14
CDR3: CASSGTELNQPQHF
DNA: TGTGCCAGCAGCGGGACAGAGCTTAATCAGCCCCAGCATTTT

D: TRBD1
J: TRBJ1-2
size: NA
V: TRBV5-5
length: 16
CDR3: CASSLVGTVDPYGYTF
DNA: TGTGCCAGCAGCTTGGTAGGGACAGTCGACCCCTATGGCTACACCTTC

D: NA
J: TRBJ1-6
size: NA
V: TRBV28
length: 13
CDR3: CASSNHIRSPLHF
DNA: TGTGCCAGCAGTAACCATATCAGGTCACCCCTCCACTTT

D: NA
J: TRBJ2-5
size: NA
V: TRBV5-1
length: 14
CDR3: CASSLARGEETQYF
DNA: TGCGCCAGCAGCTTGGCGAGGGGGGAAGAGACCCAGTACTTC

D: NA
J: TRBJ1-3
size: NA
V: TRBV7-2
length: 12
CDR3: CASSPGGNTIYF
DNA: TGTGCCAGCAGCCCGGGGGGAAACACCATATATTTT

D: TRBD2
J: TRBJ2-1
size: NA
V: TRBV13
length: 15
CDR3: CASRTGLADNNEQFF
DNA: TGTGCCAGCAGAACCGGACTAGCGGATAACAATGAGCAGTTCTTC

D: TRBD2
J: TRBJ2-5
size: NA
V: TRBV6-6
length: 15
CDR3: CASSKPGLAVNTQYF
DNA: TGTGCCAGCAGTAAGCCGGGACTAGCGGTGAACACCCAGTACTTC

D: TRBD2
J: TRBJ2-1
size: once
V: TRBV9
length: 17
CDR3: CASSVRLAGGPSDEQFF
DNA: TGTGCCAGCAGCGTACGACTAGCGGGAGGGCCGTCGGATGAGCAGTTCTTC

D: NA
J: TRBJ1-1
size: NA
V: TRBV10-1
length: 16
CDR3: CASSDSPSIMNTEAFF
DNA: TGCGCCAGCAGTGATAGCCCATCTATCATGAACACTGAAGCTTTCTTT

D: NA
J: TRBJ1-1
size: NA
V: TRBV6-6
length: 12
CDR3: CASSLQGTEAFF
DNA: TGTGCCAGCAGTTTACAGGGAACTGAAGCTTTCTTT

D: NA
J: TRBJ2-7
size: NA
V: TRBV6-5
length: 16
CDR3: CASSYQIPTDSYEQYF
DNA: TGTGCCAGCAGTTACCAGATCCCGACAGACTCCTACGAGCAGTACTTC

D: NA
J: TRBJ1-1
size: once
V: TRBV28
length: 13
CDR3: CASSLAENTEAFF
DNA: TGTGCCAGCAGTTTAGCGGAGAACACTGAAGCTTTCTTT

D: NA
J: TRBJ1-4
size: NA
V: TRBV28
length: 14
CDR3: CASSFRGFLEKLFF
DNA: TGTGCCAGCAGTTTCAGGGGATTTTTGGAAAAACTGTTTTTT

D: NA
J: TRBJ1-2
size: few
V: TRBV6-5
length: 12
CDR3: CASMGEADGYTF
DNA: TGTGCCAGCATGGGCGAAGCTGATGGCTACACCTTC

D: TRBD2
J: TRBJ2-1
size: NA
V: TRBV13
length: 16
CDR3: CASSSQAGGLFNEQFF
DNA: TGTGCCAGCAGCTCCCAAGCGGGAGGGCTTTTTAATGAGCAGTTCTTC

D: TRBD1
J: TRBJ2-2
size: NA
V: TRBV7-2
length: 18
CDR3: CASSSYRDRVLTPGELFF
DNA: TGTGCCAGCAGCTCCTACCGGGACAGGGTCCTTACTCCGGGGGAGCTGTTTTTT

D: TRBD2
J: TRBJ2-3
size: NA
V: TRBV27
length: 16
CDR3: CASSRLAGSRTDTQYF
DNA: TGTGCCAGCAGCCGACTAGCGGGATCCCGCACAGATACGCAGTATTTT

D: NA
J: TRBJ1-5
size: NA
V: TRBV5-6
length: 12
CDR3: CASSLENQPQHF
DNA: TGTGCCAGCAGCTTGGAGAATCAGCCCCAGCATTTT

D: TRBD2
J: TRBJ2-1
size: NA
V: TRBV6-6
length: 14
CDR3: CASQTSGAYNEQFF
DNA: TGTGCCAGTCAGACTAGCGGAGCCTACAATGAGCAGTTCTTC

D: NA
J: TRBJ1-1
size: NA
V: TRBV11-2
length: 19
CDR3: CASSLTPLGLSSPNTEAFF
DNA: TGTGCCAGCAGCTTAACCCCCCTGGGACTTTCCTCTCCGAACACTGAAGCTTTCTTT

D: NA
J: TRBJ1-2
size: NA
V: TRBV6-5
length: 14
CDR3: CASSYLEGGQGYTF
DNA: TGTGCCAGCAGTTACCTCGAGGGAGGGCAAGGCTACACCTTC

D: NA
J: TRBJ2-7
size: NA
V: TRBV13
length: 11
CDR3: CASSGSYEQYF
DNA: TGTGCCAGCAGCGGGAGTTACGAGCAGTACTTC

D: NA
J: TRBJ2-1
size: NA
V: TRBV11-2
length: 13
CDR3: CASSRESFNEQFF
DNA: TGTGCCAGCAGCCGAGAATCCTTCAATGAGCAGTTCTTC

D: NA
J: TRBJ2-1
size: NA
V: TRBV5-6
length: 12
CDR3: CASSRSRGVQFF
DNA: TGTGCCAGCAGCCGCTCGCGGGGAGTTCAGTTCTTC

D: NA
J: TRBJ2-2
size: NA
V: TRBV5-4
length: 14
CDR3: CASSKGENTGELFF
DNA: TGTGCCAGCAGCAAGGGAGAGAACACCGGGGAGCTGTTTTTT

D: NA
J: TRBJ2-7
size: NA
V: TRBV21-1
length: 14
CDR3: CASSKFERDYEQYF
DNA: TGTGCCAGCAGCAAATTTGAGCGGGACTACGAGCAGTACTTC

D: NA
J: TRBJ2-2
size: NA
V: TRBV2
length: 13
CDR3: CASSEQSLGELFF
DNA: TGTGCCAGCAGTGAACAGTCGTTGGGGGAGCTGTTTTTT

D: NA
J: TRBJ2-3
size: NA
V: TRBV4-1
length: 18
CDR3: CASSQDTWPSSLGDTQYF
DNA: TGCGCCAGCAGCCAAGATACTTGGCCTAGCAGTTTGGGAGATACGCAGTATTTT

D: TRBD1
J: TRBJ2-7
size: NA
V: TRBV5-6
length: 13
CDR3: CASRRTGYYEQYF
DNA: TGTGCCAGCAGACGGACAGGGTACTACGAGCAGTACTTC

D: TRBD2
J: TRBJ2-1
size: NA
V: TRBV6-5
length: 15
CDR3: CASSRTSGIRNEQFF
DNA: TGTGCCAGCAGCCGCACTAGCGGGATTAGAAATGAGCAGTTCTTC

D: NA
J: TRBJ2-7
size: NA
V: TRBV5-4
length: 15
CDR3: CASSLGDSWEAEQYF
DNA: TGTGCCAGCAGCTTGGGGGATAGTTGGGAGGCCGAGCAGTACTTC

D: NA
J: TRBJ2-5
size: NA
V: TRBV7-8
length: 16
CDR3: CASSLGSGAYQETQYF
DNA: TGTGCCAGCAGCTTAGGTAGCGGAGCTTACCAAGAGACCCAGTACTTC

D: NA
J: TRBJ1-2
size: NA
V: TRBV25-1
length: 12
CDR3: CASSVSFYGYTF
DNA: TGTGCCAGCAGTGTCAGTTTCTATGGCTACACCTTC

D: TRBD2
J: TRBJ2-1
size: NA
V: TRBV10-1
length: 19
CDR3: CASSDHMTSGRARYNEQFF
DNA: TGCGCCAGCAGTGATCACATGACTAGCGGGAGGGCCCGGTACAATGAGCAGTTCTTC

D: NA
J: TRBJ2-5
size: NA
V: TRBV7-9
length: 13
CDR3: CASSLIAGETQYF
DNA: TGTGCCAGCAGCTTAATCGCAGGGGAGACCCAGTACTTC

D: TRBD2
J: TRBJ2-1
size: NA
V: TRBV7-9
length: 16
CDR3: CASSLSTSGTNGEQFF
DNA: TGTGCCAGCAGCTTATCGACTAGCGGGACAAACGGTGAGCAGTTCTTC

D: TRBD1
J: TRBJ2-1
size: NA
V: TRBV2
length: 14
CDR3: CASTDLDRDNEQFF
DNA: TGTGCCAGCACCGATTTGGACAGGGACAATGAGCAGTTCTTC

D: TRBD2
J: TRBJ2-2
size: once
V: TRBV19
length: 16
CDR3: CASSSWREGLTGELFF
DNA: TGTGCCAGTAGTTCGTGGCGGGAGGGCCTCACCGGGGAGCTGTTTTTT

D: TRBD1
J: TRBJ2-5
size: NA
V: TRBV6-5
length: 15
CDR3: CASSPQGARQETQYF
DNA: TGTGCCAGCAGTCCCCAGGGGGCTCGGCAAGAGACCCAGTACTTC

D: NA
J: TRBJ1-4
size: NA
V: TRBV7-9
length: 17
CDR3: CASSLLSHREDGEKLFF
DNA: TGTGCCAGCAGCTTGTTAAGCCACAGGGAAGACGGAGAAAAACTGTTTTTT

D: NA
J: TRBJ2-7
size: NA
V: TRBV11-2
length: 11
CDR3: CASSSIAEQYF
DNA: TGTGCCAGCAGCTCCATAGCCGAGCAGTACTTC

D: NA
J: TRBJ2-7
size: NA
V: TRBV5-1
length: 13
CDR3: CASSLVGTYEQYF
DNA: TGCGCCAGCAGCCTGGTCGGTACCTACGAGCAGTACTTC

D: NA
J: TRBJ2-3
size: NA
V: TRBV4-2
length: 16
CDR3: CASSQDSPPSGDTQYF
DNA: TGTGCCAGCAGCCAAGACTCACCCCCTTCAGGAGATACGCAGTATTTT

D: NA
J: TRBJ2-5
size: once
V: TRBV5-4
length: 14
CDR3: CASSLDGAQETQYF
DNA: TGTGCCAGCAGCTTGGATGGGGCCCAAGAGACCCAGTACTTC

D: TRBD2
J: TRBJ2-7
size: NA
V: TRBV18
length: 17
CDR3: CASSEDPWREGLYEQYF
DNA: TGTGCCAGCTCGGAGGACCCTTGGCGGGAGGGTCTTTACGAGCAGTACTTC

D: NA
J: TRBJ1-1
size: NA
V: TRBV7-8
length: 14
CDR3: CASSLGGGSTEAFF
DNA: TGTGCCAGCAGCTTAGGCGGGGGGAGCACTGAAGCTTTCTTT

D: TRBD2
J: TRBJ2-1
size: NA
V: TRBV5-5
length: 13
CDR3: CASSRTSGNEQFF
DNA: TGTGCCAGCAGCCGGACTAGCGGCAATGAGCAGTTCTTC

D: TRBD2
J: TRBJ2-5
size: once
V: TRBV7-9
length: 17
CDR3: CASSLVGLAETRETQYF
DNA: TGTGCCAGCAGCTTAGTCGGACTAGCGGAGACAAGAGAGACCCAGTACTTC